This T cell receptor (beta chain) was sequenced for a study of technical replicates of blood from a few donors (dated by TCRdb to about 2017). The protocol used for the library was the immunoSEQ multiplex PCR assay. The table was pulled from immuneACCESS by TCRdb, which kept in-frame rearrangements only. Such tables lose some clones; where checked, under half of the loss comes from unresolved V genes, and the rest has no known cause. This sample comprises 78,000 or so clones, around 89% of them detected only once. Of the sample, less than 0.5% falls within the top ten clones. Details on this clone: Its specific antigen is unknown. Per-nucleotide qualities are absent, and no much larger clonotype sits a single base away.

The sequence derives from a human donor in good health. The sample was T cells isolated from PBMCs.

The nucleotide sequence is TGTGCCAGCACCTGGGACAGGGGGTATGAGCAGTTCTTC. Translated, it reads CASTWDRGYEQFF. This chain is built from TRBV28 and TRBJ2-1, with TRBD1 identical over 11 junction bases. The CDR3 measures 13 amino acids from cysteine to phenylalanine. Of the read, only the CDR3 DNA is kept; its 39 bases are in frame from base 1. Looking up the germline V gene yields CDR1 MDHEN and CDR2 SYDVKM. V is trimmed back by 7 bases and J by 8 bases, and the junction contains 4 bases that no gene match accounts for.